The source of this T cell receptor beta chain is a study of blood T cell repertoires in COVID-19. The data were produced by immunoSEQ multiplex PCR, yet TCRdb's version contains in-frame clones alone and is incomplete. The repertoire holds 200,000 to 250,000 clones, with approximately 86% as singletons. With 1 base clipped from V and 0 bases from J, the junction kept 2 bases outside the gene matches. Germline CDR1 and CDR2: SEHNR and FQNEAQ (reference sequence). CDR3 length: 16 residues. Each participant's cohort was designated according to participant-reported clinical history. The sequenced material came from PBMCs or T cells enriched from blood (not recorded which). The TCR comes from a woman aged 30 to 39 who had been exposed to COVID-19. The chain recombines TRBV7-9 with TRBJ1-4, with 7 bases matching TRBD1. The CDR3 sequence is CASSLGTGATNEKLFF. The CDR3 DNA is TGTGCCAGCAGCTTAGGTACAGGGGCAACTAATGAAAAACTGTTTTTT.